A single sample gave rise to the 5 T cell receptor beta chains below, sequenced in a study of shared clonotypes between healthy human individuals (dated by TCRdb to 2018 to 2021). For the CD8 naive samples, CD45RO-negative cells were positively selected for CCR7, yielding a CD45RA+CCR7+ population from which TemRA cells were excluded. Receptor libraries were prepared by the immunoSEQ multiplex PCR assay. The table was pulled from immuneACCESS by TCRdb, which kept in-frame rearrangements only. Such tables lose some clones; where checked, under half of the loss comes from unresolved V genes, and the rest has no known cause. The table for this sample lists about 2 million clones; approximately 95% of them were counted only once. Of the sample, roughly 1.1% falls within the top ten clones. Sequencing input: naive CD8+ T cells sorted from blood. The cell subset or site label, read with the paper, signifies: CD45RA+CCR7+. These receptors were obtained from a man between 18 and 29 years old in good health.

This clone was detected a few times. The chain recombines TRBV5-1 with TRBJ2-2; 7 bases match TRBD1. Per the germline V gene, CDR1 is SGHRS and CDR2 is YFSETQ. Unmatched junction bases numbered 6, after V lost 4 bases and J lost 0 bases. The CDR3 is made up of 16 amino acids. For the CDR3, the DNA is TGCGCCAGCAGCACGGGACAGCATCCGAACACCGGGGAGCTGTTTTTT. It codes for CASSTGQHPNTGELFF.

The chain combines TRBV5-6 with TRBJ2-1; a weak D match, TRBD2 (5 bases). CDR3 length: 15 residues. Germline V gives CDR1 SGHDT, CDR2 YYEEEE. V shed 1 base and J shed 6 bases, with 14 bases lying between them. The CDR3 here is CASSLPDLFVNEQFF. The CDR3 DNA is TGTGCCAGCAGCTTGCCGGACTTATTCGTCAATGAGCAGTTCTTC.

This chain links TRBV6-5 with TRBJ2-1; TRBD2 matches at 8 bases. The CDR3 is 16 residues long. Germline values: CDR1 MNHEY, CDR2 SVGAGI. V shed 0 bases, J shed 7 bases, and the junction held 8 bases outside the gene matches. The CDR3: CASSYSSGEVENEQFF. The CDR3 coding sequence is TGTGCCAGCAGTTACTCTAGCGGGGAAGTTGAAAATGAGCAGTTCTTC.

Remarks on this clone: Other nucleotide sequences from this sample produce the same CDR3. The V call is TRBV7-9, the J call TRBJ2-5; tentatively, D is TRBD2 (6 bases). The CDR3 is made up of 13 amino acids. Trimming stripped 6 bases from V and 2 bases from J, with 10 bases between. CDR1 and CDR2 from the germline V gene are SEHNR and FQNEAQ (reference sequence). The CDR3 sequence: CASSSSEQETQYF. The CDR3 DNA sequence: TGTGCCAGCAGTTCTAGCGAACAAGAGACCCAGTACTTC.

The chain couples TRBV4-1 to TRBJ2-5, with no clear D. The germline gives CDR1 MGHRA, CDR2 YSYEKL. The CDR3 sequence is 13 residues long. V dropped 1 base and J dropped 5 bases, with 8 bases sitting between them. The CDR3 DNA is TGCGCCAGCAGCCAAGGTCTCATGGAGACCCAGTACTTC. Amino acid sequence: CASSQGLMETQYF.